By share of the sample, the clone carrying this TCR beta chain is medium-sized. The target antigen is unknown. The sample is drawn from a study of vaccination and CD4 T cells after COVID-19. With the Oncomine TCR Beta short-read assay, DNA from cultured CD4+ T cells was sequenced. Each CDR3 protein is one row after TCRdb ran MiXCR on the PCR reads. The profile shows over 1,000 distinct CDR3 sequences, roughly 16% of them singletons. Indicated treatment: approximately nine-day PBMC culture with coronavirus spike peptide pools or control peptides (ViraFEST assay). Samples of CD4+ T cells were obtained from the unexposed donor before the COVID-19 pandemic (2011-2018). This TCR came from a human donor in good health. The source material was CD4+ T cells from blood, cultured in vitro.

Here the CDR3 reads CSAPPPGSNIQYF. The CDR3 region has the DNA TGCAGTGCCCCCCCTCCCGGGAGCAACATTCAGTACTTC. The chain joins TRBV20-1 to TRBJ2-4; D might be TRBD2 (6 bases). V lost 6 bases and J 7 bases, leaving 16 bases between the germline ends. CDR3 length equals 13 residues. Looked up from germline, CDR1 is DFQATT and CDR2 is SNEGSKA (reference sequence).